The entry below describes one TCR beta chain. Germline assignment: CDR1 MDHEN and CDR2 SYDVKM. The CDR3 totals 15 residues. V was clipped by 2 bases and J by 4 bases, with 12 bases between them. This entry belongs to a study of blood T cell repertoires in COVID-19. The wider study: The study drew acute and convalescent COVID-19 samples from the United States, Italy and Spain. In each case, the material was cDNA or gDNA derived from T cells, B-cell-depleted T cells, or PBMCs.

How the authors handled the data: It was from reference gene primer amplification that nucleated cell counts were estimated. Produced via immunoSEQ multiplex PCR; TCRdb's table is partial and in-frame only. The D gene and trimming were derived from the DNA, and the V and J assignments and clone size from that table. The data hold about 110,000 clones, with 65% to 80% observed a single time. This sequence was found in a man in his 70s with active or convalescent COVID-19. Sequencing used peripheral blood. V is TRBV28 and J is TRBJ1-5; D remains unclear. CDR3 sequence: CASSLQSFFNQPQHF. CDR3 bases: TGTGCCAGCAGTTTACAGTCCTTCTTTAATCAGCCCCAGCATTTT.